The 9 T cell receptor beta chains below were found in one sample sequenced in a study of response to subunit inactivated influenza vaccine. TCRdb redid the calling of the RT-PCR reads with MiXCR, one entry per CDR3 protein. The sample records approximately 200,000 distinct CDR3 sequences, approximately 15% being singletons. This sample comprised CD8+ T cells sorted from PBMCs, obtained about 5 days after vaccination. These receptors were collected from a man aged 50-60 years who received an inactivated influenza vaccine.

Worth noting for this clonotype: A read error may account for a junction end that differs from germline. The rearrangement links TRBV29-1 to TRBJ1-1; D is possibly TRBD1 (5 bases). This CDR3 is 12 amino acids long. Germline assignment: CDR1 SQVTM and CDR2 ANQGSEA. The CDR3 DNA sequence: TGCAGCGTTGAACGGGGGGAAGGTGAAGTTTTCTTT. It translates to CSVERGEGEVFF.

This clonotype occurred a few times. The chain has TRBV12-3 or TRBV12-4 and TRBJ2-1; 7 bases line up with TRBD2. This CDR3 comprises 15 residues. V lost 5 bases, J lost 2 bases, and 6 bases stayed unmatched. The CDR3 sequence is CASSVGGRPYNEQFF. The DNA for the CDR3 is TGTGCCAGCAGTGTGGGAGGGCGGCCCTACAATGAGCAGTTCTTC.

This clonotype occurred a few times. The chain employs TRBV20-1 and TRBJ2-3, with TRBD1 identical over 7 bases. Germline V gives CDR1 DFQATT, CDR2 SNEGSKA (reference sequence). V lost 3 bases, J lost 4 bases, and 13 bases stayed unmatched. CDR3 length equals 16 residues. The DNA of the CDR3 is TGCAGTGCTAGGAGGACAGGAACCAGCAAGCCAGATACGCAGTATTTT. Its translation: CSARRTGTSKPDTQYF.

This clonotype was seen ten or more times. The chain couples TRBV12-3 or TRBV12-4 to TRBJ1-5; the D is unclear. This CDR3 contains 14 residues. The V gene lost 6 bases and the J gene lost 0 bases, with 9 bases spanning the gap. The CDR3 region has the DNA TGTGCCAGCAGACCGGAGGGTAGCAATCAGCCCCAGCATTTT. Translating it yields CASRPEGSNQPQHF.

On this clonotype itself: Sequence at one end of the junction differs from germline and may be a read error. This chain uses TRBV4-2 with TRBJ2-7; maybe TRBD2 (7 bases). The length of the CDR3 is 19 residues. Germline loops: CDR1 LGHNA, CDR2 YNFKEQ. CDR3 sequence (DNA): TGTGCCAGCAGCCAATTCCCGGAGGGGGACTTCGCGGGAGTCTACGAGCAGTACTTT. This codes for CASSQFPEGDFAGVYEQYF.

The CDR3 spells CSATEETGVDTEAFF. The CDR3 nucleotides read TGCAGTGCTACCGAAGAGACAGGGGTTGACACTGAAGCTTTCTTT. The J gene is TRBJ1-1, the V gene TRBV20-1, with 8 bases matching TRBD1. V trimming: 4 bases; J trimming: 3 bases; junction bases outside the gene matches: 10. The CDR3 covers 15 residues. Germline V gene sequence: CDR1 DFQATT, CDR2 SNEGSKA (reference sequence).

This clonotype was found many times. This chain links TRBV12-3 or TRBV12-4 with TRBJ2-1; 8 bases are shared with TRBD1. There are 15 residues in the CDR3. The trim removed 5 bases at V and 7 bases at J, leaving 10 bases unmatched. CDR3 sequence (DNA): TGTGCCAGCAGTCTAACAGGGGGTCTGGGGAATGAGCAGTTCTTC. This gives the protein CASSLTGGLGNEQFF.

This clonotype was found a few times. This chain links TRBV24-1 with TRBJ2-5; TRBD1 might be the D (5 bases). With 0 bases removed from V and 1 base from J, the gap between germline ends came to 14 bases. CDR3 length: 17 residues. Germline CDR1 reads KGHDR; CDR2 reads SFDVKD. The CDR3 DNA reads as TGTGCCACCAGTGATTTGCAGTATGGTACAGGCCAAGAGACCCAGTACTTC. It yields the protein CATSDLQYGTGQETQYF.

This clonotype was detected a few times. The V and J genes are TRBV3-1 and TRBJ2-7; possibly TRBD1 or TRBD2 for D (5 bases each). Looked up from germline, CDR1 is LGHDT and CDR2 is YNNKEL (reference sequence). The CDR3 sequence is 16 residues long. Trimming pared 1 base from V and 4 bases from J, leaving 17 bases between. Here the CDR3 reads CASSQGGSPRYYEQYF. The CDR3 DNA is TGTGCCAGCAGCCAAGGGGGGAGCCCGCGATATTACGAGCAGTACTTC.